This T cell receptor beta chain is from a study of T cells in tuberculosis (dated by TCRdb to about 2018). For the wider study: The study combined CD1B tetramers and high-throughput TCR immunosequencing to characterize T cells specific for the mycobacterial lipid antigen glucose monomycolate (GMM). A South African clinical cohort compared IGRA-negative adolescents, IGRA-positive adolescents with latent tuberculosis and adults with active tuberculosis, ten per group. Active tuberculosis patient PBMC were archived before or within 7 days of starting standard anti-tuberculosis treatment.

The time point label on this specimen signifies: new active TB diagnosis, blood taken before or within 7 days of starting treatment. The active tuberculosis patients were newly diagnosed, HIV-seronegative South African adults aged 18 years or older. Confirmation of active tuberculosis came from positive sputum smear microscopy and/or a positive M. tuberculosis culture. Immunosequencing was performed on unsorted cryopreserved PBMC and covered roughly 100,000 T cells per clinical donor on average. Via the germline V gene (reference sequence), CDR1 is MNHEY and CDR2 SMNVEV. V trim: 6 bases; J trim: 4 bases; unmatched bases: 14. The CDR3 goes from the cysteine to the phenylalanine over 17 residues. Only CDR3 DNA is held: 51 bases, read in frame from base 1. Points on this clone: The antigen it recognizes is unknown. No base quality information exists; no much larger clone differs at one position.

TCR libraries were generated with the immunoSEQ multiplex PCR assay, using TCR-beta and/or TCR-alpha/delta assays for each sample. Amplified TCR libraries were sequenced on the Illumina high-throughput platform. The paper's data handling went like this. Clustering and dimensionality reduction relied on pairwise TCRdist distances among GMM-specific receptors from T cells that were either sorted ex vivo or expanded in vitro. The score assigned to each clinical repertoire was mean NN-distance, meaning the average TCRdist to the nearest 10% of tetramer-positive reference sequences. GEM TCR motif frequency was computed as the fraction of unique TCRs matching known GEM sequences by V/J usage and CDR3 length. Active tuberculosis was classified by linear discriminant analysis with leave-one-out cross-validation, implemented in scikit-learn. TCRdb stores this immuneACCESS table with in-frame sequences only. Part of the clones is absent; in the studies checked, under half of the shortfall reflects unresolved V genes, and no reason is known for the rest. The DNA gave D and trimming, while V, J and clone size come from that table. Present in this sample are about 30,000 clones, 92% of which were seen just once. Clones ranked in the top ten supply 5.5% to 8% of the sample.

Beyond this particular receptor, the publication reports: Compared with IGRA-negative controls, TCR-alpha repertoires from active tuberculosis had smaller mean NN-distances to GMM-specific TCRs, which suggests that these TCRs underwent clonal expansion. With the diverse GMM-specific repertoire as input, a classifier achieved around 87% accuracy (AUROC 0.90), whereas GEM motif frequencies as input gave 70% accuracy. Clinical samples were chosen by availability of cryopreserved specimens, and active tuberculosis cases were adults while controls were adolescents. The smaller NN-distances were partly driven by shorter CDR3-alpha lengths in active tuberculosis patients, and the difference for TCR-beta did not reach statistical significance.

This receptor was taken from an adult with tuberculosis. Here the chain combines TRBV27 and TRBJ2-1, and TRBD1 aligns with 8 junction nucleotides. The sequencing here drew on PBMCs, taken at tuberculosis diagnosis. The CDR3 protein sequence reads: CASRPDRQGMAYNEQFF. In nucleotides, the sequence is TGTGCCAGCAGGCCGGACCGACAGGGGATGGCTTACAATGAGCAGTTCTTC.